The 17 T cell receptor beta chains presented below share a single source sample, sequenced in a study of liver allograft versus peripheral blood T cells. Across the study: Hepatic allograft T cell receptor repertoires were evaluated relative to those present in recipients' peripheral blood.

A single record per CDR3 protein comes from TCRdb applying MiXCR to the reads. Of about 9,200 distinct CDR3 sequences listed, approximately 26% are singletons. Receptors were obtained from a human patient who had a liver transplant. The T cells may come from the graft donor.

Only a few counts were recorded for this clonotype. The CDR3 bases are TGTGCCAGCAGTTCAGGGGTCATGAACACTGAAGCTTTCTTT. Translating it yields CASSSGVMNTEAFF. The chain employs TRBV28 and TRBJ1-1; possibly TRBD1 for D (6 bases). V was trimmed by 4 bases and J by 0 bases, leaving 9 bases between them. The CDR3 runs to 14 residues. Looked up from germline, CDR1 is MDHEN and CDR2 is SYDVKM.

This clonotype counts as large. The chain combines TRBV28 with TRBJ2-6; D is ambiguous. CDR1 MDHEN and CDR2 SYDVKM come from the germline V gene. V shed 5 bases and J shed 0 bases, with 8 bases lying between them. The CDR3 totals 15 residues. CDR3 nucleotide sequence: TGTGCCAGCAGTCAATTGAGCTCTGGGGCCAACGTCCTGACTTTC. Its protein is CASSQLSSGANVLTF.

This clonotype was observed a handful of times. The J gene is TRBJ2-5, the V gene TRBV20-1, with 8 bases aligning to TRBD2. Germline V gene lookup returns CDR1 DFQATT and CDR2 SNEGSKA (reference sequence). Losses at the gene ends were 0 bases for V and 2 bases for J; bases not matched to a gene: 8. CDR3 length: 16 amino acids. The CDR3 sequence: CSARDRVAGSQETQYF. CDR3 sequence (DNA): TGCAGTGCTAGAGATCGGGTAGCGGGGTCGCAAGAGACCCAGTACTTC.

This chain uses TRBV29-1 with TRBJ2-5; TRBD2 matches at 8 bases. This CDR3 is built from 13 residues. V gave up 7 bases and J gave up 5 bases; unmatched junction bases: 9. CDR1 is SQVTM and CDR2 is ANQGSEA in the germline V gene. CDR3 sequence (DNA): TGCAGCGCCGCTGAGGCGGGGGGTGAGACCCAGTACTTC. This encodes CSAAEAGGETQYF.

This clonotype has a handful of counts. The genes are TRBV12-3 or TRBV12-4 and TRBJ2-6; weak D call: TRBD1 (6 bases). V gave up 6 bases and J gave up 2 bases, with 17 bases separating them. The CDR3 extends over 17 amino acids. CDR3 amino acids: CASSLRGNQAGANVLTF. For the CDR3, the DNA is TGTGCCAGCAGCCTCAGGGGAAACCAGGCTGGGGCCAACGTCCTGACTTTC.

This clonotype is deemed medium-sized (0.01 to 0.1%). The chain combines TRBV24-1 with TRBJ2-3; perhaps TRBD1 as D (5 bases). The V end lost 3 bases, the J end lost 2 bases, and 14 bases lay between the germline ends. From germline, CDR1 is KGHDR and CDR2 SFDVKD. The CDR3 totals 16 residues. CDR3 residues: CATSDPGRGPTDTQYF. DNA for the CDR3: TGTGCCACCAGTGATCCGGGTAGGGGCCCCACAGATACGCAGTATTTT.

A word on this clonotype: Since a much larger clone is just one base distant, this may be a read error. V gene TRBV15 combines with J gene TRBJ2-5, with D possibly matching TRBD2 (6 bases). Trimming stripped 6 bases from V and 11 bases from J, with 19 bases between. In germline, CDR1 is LNHNV, CDR2 YYDKDF (reference sequence). There are 13 residues in the CDR3. CDR3 nucleotides: TGTGCCACCAGTAAAGACTCGGACTATGAGCAGTACTTC. Translated: CATSKDSDYEQYF.

This clonotype is labeled as medium-sized. The rearrangement uses TRBV24-1 and TRBJ2-5; D remains unclear. Germline V gene data show CDR1 as KGHDR and CDR2 as SFDVKD. V was pared by 3 bases and J by 3 bases, with 16 bases between. This CDR3 region has 16 residues. This CDR3 reads CATSDPSRPDKETQYF. In DNA form, the CDR3 reads TGTGCCACCAGTGATCCCAGCCGGCCAGACAAAGAGACCCAGTACTTC.

This clonotype was seen a few times. The J gene is TRBJ1-2, the V gene TRBV7-9; D is ambiguous. Trimming pared 5 bases from V and 11 bases from J, leaving 12 bases between. Germline V gene data show CDR1 as SEHNR and CDR2 as FQNEAQ (reference sequence). This CDR3 region has 11 residues. This CDR3 reads CASSQWTEYTF. CDR3 coding DNA: TGTGCCAGCAGCCAATGGACGGAGTACACCTTC. The whole variable domain, filled in from reference TRBV7-9 and TRBJ1-2, reads DTGVSQNPRHKITKRGQNVTFRCDPISEHNRLYWYRQTLGQGPEFLTYFQNEAQLEKSRLLSDRFSAERPKGSFSTLEIQRTEQGDSAMYLCASSQWTEYTFGSGTRLTVV.

Relative to its sample, this clonotype is medium-sized (0.01 to 0.1%). The chain uses TRBV20-1 and TRBJ1-5; D might be TRBD1 (6 bases). CDR3 size: 13 residues. CDR1 and CDR2 (germline): DFQATT, SNEGSKA (reference sequence). V was cut by 6 bases and J by 7 bases, with 16 bases left in between. The CDR3 region is CSARDMGGQPQHF. The CDR3 bases are TGCAGTGCGAGGGACATGGGTGGGCAGCCCCAGCATTTT.

This clonotype has a count of ten or more. The chain uses TRBV19 and TRBJ2-4; 7 bases agree with TRBD2. This CDR3 is 14 amino acids long. V was clipped by 6 bases and J by 1 base; unmatched bases: 3. Germline assignment: CDR1 LNHDA and CDR2 SQIVND (reference sequence). CDR3 in DNA: TGTGCCAGTAGGGGTAGCGGGGCCAAAAACATTCAGTACTTC. This encodes CASRGSGAKNIQYF.

This clonotype showed up just a few times. V gene TRBV7-9 combines with J gene TRBJ1-4; TRBD1 matches 7 bases. The V and J ends lost 4 bases and 3 bases, in that order; junction bases with no gene match: 2. Germline loops: CDR1 SEHNR, CDR2 FQNEAQ (reference sequence). This CDR3 is 14 amino acids long. The CDR3 DNA follows: TGTGCCAGCAGCTACGGACAGGCTAATGAAAAACTGTTTTTT. Amino acid sequence: CASSYGQANEKLFF.

By share, this clonotype ranks as large. The chain couples TRBV27 to TRBJ2-2, with D uncertain. The germline CDR1 and CDR2 sequences are MNHEY and SMNVEV (reference sequence). This CDR3 is built from 16 residues. V lost 6 bases, J lost 0 bases, and 14 bases lay in between. In nucleotides, the CDR3 is TGTGCCAGCAGCCTCGAGCTGGACGCGAACACCGGGGAGCTGTTTTTT. Its translation is CASSLELDANTGELFF.

This clonotype is medium-sized by share. The chain has TRBV18 and TRBJ2-7; 10 bases are a match to TRBD2. Looked up from germline, CDR1 is KGHSH and CDR2 is LQKENI. With 2 bases clipped from V and 4 bases from J, the junction kept 8 bases outside the gene matches. This CDR3 has 16 amino acids. This CDR3 reads CASSPIRGTSVYEQYF. CDR3 DNA sequence: TGTGCCAGCTCACCAATCAGGGGGACTAGCGTGTACGAGCAGTACTTC.

Sample share makes this clonotype medium-sized. This chain links TRBV6-5 with TRBJ1-5, with unresolved D. The germline V gene has CDR1 MNHEY and CDR2 SVGAGI. The CDR3 consists of 16 residues. Deletions cut 5 bases from V and 0 bases from J, with 14 bases between. CDR3 nucleotide sequence: TGTGCCAGCAGTCGAGGAGATTCAAATAGCAATCAGCCCCAGCATTTT. Encoded protein: CASSRGDSNSNQPQHF.

In its sample, this clonotype was seen a few times. The rearrangement joins TRBV3-1 to TRBJ1-2; 9 positions match TRBD1. The CDR3 consists of 14 residues. Germline V gives CDR1 LGHDT, CDR2 YNNKEL (reference sequence). The J segment lost 4 bases and the V segment lost 4 bases, leaving 4 bases of the junction unmatched. The CDR3 DNA reads TGTGCCAGCAGCCGGGACAGGGAATCCTATGGCTACACCTTC. As protein: CASSRDRESYGYTF. Variable domain in full (rest from reference TRBV3-1 and TRBJ1-2): DTAVSQTPKYLVTQMGNDKSIKCEQNLGHDTMYWYKQDSKKFLKIMFSYNNKELIINETVPNRFSPKSPDKAHLNLHINSLELGDSAVYFCASSRDRESYGYTFGSGTRLTVV.

This clonotype is deemed medium-sized. The chain combines TRBV7-9 with TRBJ1-2; D is possibly TRBD1 (5 bases). Trimming stripped 8 bases from V and 5 bases from J, with 18 bases between. This CDR3 has 14 residues. Germline V gives CDR1 SEHNR, CDR2 FQNEAQ (reference sequence). CDR3 sequence (DNA): TGTGCCAGCGTCCGGGACTCAGAAGTATATGGCTACACCTTC. Protein product: CASVRDSEVYGYTF. The full variable domain, rest sourced from reference TRBV7-9 and TRBJ1-2, is DTGVSQNPRHKITKRGQNVTFRCDPISEHNRLYWYRQTLGQGPEFLTYFQNEAQLEKSRLLSDRFSAERPKGSFSTLEIQRTEQGDSAMYLCASVRDSEVYGYTFGSGTRLTVV.